Sequencing of this TCR beta chain was carried out in a study of identical twins. This clonotype was counted between two and nine times. TCRdb re-called the 5' RACE reads with MiXCR, one entry per CDR3 protein. Of fewer than 550,000 distinct CDR3 sequences detected, roughly an eighth appear once; the ten largest clones hold approximately 0.9%. The sample was also linked to a second study, of yellow fever vaccine responses in identical twins.

This clonotype was obtained from a young woman in good health. Sample: CD4+ T cells sorted from blood.

CDR3 residues: CASTSSYNEQFF. The DNA for the CDR3 is TGCGCCAGCACCAGCTCCTACAATGAGCAGTTCTTC. The gene calls are TRBV4-1 and TRBJ2-1; D ambiguous. The CDR3 consists of 12 residues. Germline CDR1 is MGHRA and CDR2 is YSYEKL. The V and J ends lost 7 bases and 0 bases respectively, with 4 bases between them.